This TCR beta chain stems from a study of T cells in Graves' hyperthyroidism and ophthalmopathy. The sample holds many counts of this clonotype. The investigators amplified TCR beta CDR3 regions from RNA transcripts. First-round RT-PCR targeting the TCR CDR3 was performed with the HTBI primer set. Via MiXCR, TCRdb re-called the multiplex PCR reads, giving one row per CDR3 protein. The sample records around 700,000 distinct CDR3 sequences, over 15% being singletons. With V trimmed by 6 bases and J by 2 bases, 7 bases remained unmatched. CDR1 SGHAT and CDR2 FQNNGV come from the germline V gene. CDR3 length: 15 residues. Disease duration under 2 months; hyperthyroidism patients were aged 18 to 65. Those patients with uncontrolled infection, other autoimmune disease, pregnancy or lactation were excluded.

Material: blood. This sequence originates from a woman aged 50 to 65 with Graves' hyperthyroidism that later progressed to Graves' ophthalmopathy. The V gene is TRBV11-2, the J gene TRBJ2-5; 9 bases agree with TRBD2. CDR3: CASRRGSGGQETQYF. As DNA, the CDR3 is TGTGCCAGCAGGAGGGGTAGCGGGGGACAAGAGACCCAGTACTTC.